This TCR beta chain was documented in a study of shared clonotypes between healthy human individuals. Study-level findings and limits: In the sorted subsets, rarefaction showed sequencing was incomplete despite large depth.

The CDR3 runs 13 residues. The V gene end was trimmed by 9 bases and the J gene end by 2 bases; junction bases not matched to a gene: 5. Germline CDR1 MDHEN, CDR2 SYDVKM. Sequenced by immunoSEQ multiplex PCR; TCRdb stores in-frame clones only, minus some. The repertoire has just over 95,000 clones, under 70% of them found once; the top ten carry 45%. In regard to this clone: The antigen remains undetermined.

The receptor was isolated from a man aged 25 to 40 in good health. The rearrangement links TRBV28 to TRBJ2-7; 9 nucleotides match TRBD1. The material sequenced was memory CD8+ T cells sorted from blood. Subset defined: CD45RO+ cells pooled with CCR7-negative TemRA cells. CDR3: CARCRDRAYEQYF. The CDR3 DNA reads as TGTGCCAGATGCCGGGACAGGGCCTACGAGCAGTACTTC. The complete variable domain, with remaining parts taken from reference TRBV28 and TRBJ2-7, reads DVKVTQSSRYLVKRTGEKVFLECVQDMDHENMFWYRQDPGLGLRLIYFSYDVKMKEKGDIPEGYSVSREKKERFSLILESASTNQTSMYLCARCRDRAYEQYFGPGTRLTVT.